This entry lists 4 T cell receptor beta chains sequenced from one sample in a study of blood T cell repertoires in COVID-19. The method was immunoSEQ multiplex PCR; TCRdb's version includes in-frame clones alone and lacks a portion of them. The sample carries 150,000 to 200,000 clones, 87% recorded once. The source material was PBMCs or T cells enriched from blood (not recorded which). Receptors were obtained from a human donor with acute COVID-19. The donor label of this sample is uncertain.

This clone was detected only a few times. The V call is TRBV4-1, the J call TRBJ2-1; 7 bases are shared with TRBD2. Per the germline V gene, CDR1 is MGHRA and CDR2 is YSYEKL. J lost 4 bases, V lost 0 bases, and 6 bases had no gene match. This CDR3 region has 16 residues. CDR3 amino acids: CASSQDIRGVYNEQFF. CDR3 bases: TGCGCCAGCAGCCAAGATATCCGGGGGGTTTACAATGAGCAGTTCTTC.

The chain uses TRBV24-1 and TRBJ1-2; D is possibly TRBD1 (6 bases). Germline V gene sequence: CDR1 KGHDR, CDR2 SFDVKD. V gave up 8 bases and J gave up 2 bases, with 17 bases separating them. CDR3 length: 15 amino acids. The CDR3 nucleotides read TGTGCCACCAAGGGCAGGGGCCCGCGGAACTATGGCTACACCTTC. This gives the protein CATKGRGPRNYGYTF.

The rearrangement joins TRBV30 to TRBJ2-5, with a tentative D call TRBD1 (6 bases). The CDR3 extends over 14 amino acids. Germline assignment: CDR1 GTSNPN and CDR2 SVGIG (reference sequence). V shed 2 bases and J shed 4 bases, with 14 bases lying between them. DNA of the CDR3: TGTGCCTGGAGTTCGGCAGGGGATTTAGAGACCCAGTACTTC. Translated: CAWSSAGDLETQYF.

Comments on this clone: Other DNA sequences in the sample encode the same CDR3. The chain employs TRBV7-8 and TRBJ1-3; TRBD1 matches 7 bases. This CDR3 has 14 amino acids. The germline CDR1 and CDR2 sequences are SGHVS and FQNEAQ. The V and J ends lost 5 bases and 4 bases, in that order; junction bases with no gene match: 5. The CDR3: CASSADRFGNTIYF. CDR3 sequence (DNA): TGTGCCAGCAGCGCGGACAGGTTCGGAAACACCATATATTTT.